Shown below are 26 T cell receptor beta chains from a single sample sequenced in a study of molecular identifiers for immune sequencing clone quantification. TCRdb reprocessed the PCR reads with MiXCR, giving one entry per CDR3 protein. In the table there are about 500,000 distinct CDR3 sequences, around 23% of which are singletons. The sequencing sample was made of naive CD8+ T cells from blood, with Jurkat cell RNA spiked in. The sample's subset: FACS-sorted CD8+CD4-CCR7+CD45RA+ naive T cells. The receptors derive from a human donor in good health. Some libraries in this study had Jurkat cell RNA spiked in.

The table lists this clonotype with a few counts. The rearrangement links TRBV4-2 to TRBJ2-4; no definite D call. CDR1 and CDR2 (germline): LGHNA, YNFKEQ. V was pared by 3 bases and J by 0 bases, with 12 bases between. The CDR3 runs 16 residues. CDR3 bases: TGTGCCAGCAGCCAGGGATTAGCTAAAGCCAAAAACATTCAGTACTTC. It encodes CASSQGLAKAKNIQYF.

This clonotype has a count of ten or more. CDR3 sequence: CASSPTGTATYEQYF. In DNA, the CDR3 is TGTGCCAGCAGTCCGACCGGGACCGCTACCTACGAGCAGTACTTC. The J gene is TRBJ2-7, the V gene TRBV6-5, with D tentatively TRBD1 or TRBD2 (5 bases each). The CDR3 is made up of 15 amino acids. Germline-derived CDR1 and CDR2 are MNHEY and SVGAGI. V was trimmed by 5 bases and J by 2 bases, leaving 16 bases between them.

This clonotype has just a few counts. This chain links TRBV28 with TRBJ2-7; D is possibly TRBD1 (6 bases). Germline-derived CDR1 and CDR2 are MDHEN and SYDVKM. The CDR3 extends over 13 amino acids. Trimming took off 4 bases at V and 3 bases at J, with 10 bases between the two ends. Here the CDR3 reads CASSYRVRYEQYF. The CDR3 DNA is TGTGCCAGCAGTTACAGGGTGCGCTACGAGCAGTACTTC.

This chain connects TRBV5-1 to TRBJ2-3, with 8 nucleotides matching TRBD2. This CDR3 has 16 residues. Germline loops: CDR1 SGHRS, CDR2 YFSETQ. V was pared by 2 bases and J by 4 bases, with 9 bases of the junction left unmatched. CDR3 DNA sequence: TGCGCCAGCAGCTTCGTCGGGGGGGCGGTATCAGATACGCAGTATTTT. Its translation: CASSFVGGAVSDTQYF.

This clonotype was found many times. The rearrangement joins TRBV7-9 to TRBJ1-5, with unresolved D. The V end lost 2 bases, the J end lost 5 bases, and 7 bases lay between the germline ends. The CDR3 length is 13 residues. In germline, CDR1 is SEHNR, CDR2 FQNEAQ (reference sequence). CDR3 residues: CASSLSDYQPQHF. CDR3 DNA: TGTGCCAGCAGCTTAAGTGATTATCAGCCCCAGCATTTT.

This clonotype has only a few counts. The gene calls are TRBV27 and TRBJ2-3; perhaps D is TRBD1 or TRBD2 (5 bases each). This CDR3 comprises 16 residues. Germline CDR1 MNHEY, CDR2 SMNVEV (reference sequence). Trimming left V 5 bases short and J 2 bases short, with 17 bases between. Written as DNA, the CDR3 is TGTGCCAGCAGTGGTTACGGGACGTCGACCACAGATACGCAGTATTTT. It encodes CASSGYGTSTTDTQYF.

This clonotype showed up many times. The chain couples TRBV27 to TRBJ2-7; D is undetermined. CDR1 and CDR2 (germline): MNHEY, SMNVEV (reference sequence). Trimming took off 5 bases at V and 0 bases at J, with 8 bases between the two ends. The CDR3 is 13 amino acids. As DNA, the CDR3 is TGTGCCAGCAGTGACGGAAGCTCCTACGAGCAGTACTTC. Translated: CASSDGSSYEQYF.

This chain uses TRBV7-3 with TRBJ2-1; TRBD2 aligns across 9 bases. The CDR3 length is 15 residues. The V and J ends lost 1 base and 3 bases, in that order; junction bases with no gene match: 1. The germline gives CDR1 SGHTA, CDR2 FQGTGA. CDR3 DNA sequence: TGTGCCAGCAGCTTAATTAGCGGGGGCTACAATGAGCAGTTCTTC. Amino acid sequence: CASSLISGGYNEQFF.

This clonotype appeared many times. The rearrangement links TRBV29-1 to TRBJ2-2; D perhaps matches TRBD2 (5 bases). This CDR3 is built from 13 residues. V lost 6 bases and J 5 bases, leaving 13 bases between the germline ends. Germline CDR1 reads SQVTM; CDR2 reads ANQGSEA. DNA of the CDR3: TGCAGCGTGAGGGAATTGGGGACCGGGGAGCTGTTTTTT. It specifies CSVRELGTGELFF.

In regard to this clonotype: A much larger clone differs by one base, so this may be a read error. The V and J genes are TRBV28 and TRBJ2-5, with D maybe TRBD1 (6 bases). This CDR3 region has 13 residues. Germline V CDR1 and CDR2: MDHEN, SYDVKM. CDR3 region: CASSSGVGETPYF. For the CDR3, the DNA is TGTGCCAGCAGCTCAGGGGTGGGGGAGACCCCGTACTTC.

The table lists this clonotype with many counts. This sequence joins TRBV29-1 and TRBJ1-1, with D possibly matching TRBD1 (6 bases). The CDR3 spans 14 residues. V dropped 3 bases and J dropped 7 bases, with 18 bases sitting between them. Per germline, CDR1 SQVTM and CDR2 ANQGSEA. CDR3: CSVEVVWTVNEAFF. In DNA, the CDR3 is TGCAGCGTTGAGGTTGTCTGGACAGTAAATGAAGCTTTCTTT. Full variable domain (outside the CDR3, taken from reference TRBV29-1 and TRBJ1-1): SAVISQKPSRDICQRGTSLTIQCQVDSQVTMMFWYRQQPGQSLTLIATANQGSEATYESGFVIDKFPISRPNLTFSTLTVSNMSPEDSSIYLCSVEVVWTVNEAFFGQGTRLTVV.

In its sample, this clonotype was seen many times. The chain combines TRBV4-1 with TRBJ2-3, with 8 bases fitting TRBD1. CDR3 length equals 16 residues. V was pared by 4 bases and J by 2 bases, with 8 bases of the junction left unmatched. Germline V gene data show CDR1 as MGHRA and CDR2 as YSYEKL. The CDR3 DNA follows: TGCGCCAGCAGCCCGTCGACAGGGGAGACCACAGATACGCAGTATTTT. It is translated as CASSPSTGETTDTQYF.

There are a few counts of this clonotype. CDR3 protein: CATRTGNQETQYF. The DNA for the CDR3 is TGTGCCACACGGACTGGGAACCAAGAGACCCAGTACTTC. J is TRBJ2-5 and V is TRBV27, with D maybe TRBD2 (5 bases). The CDR3 extends over 13 amino acids. CDR1 MNHEY and CDR2 SMNVEV come from the germline V gene (reference sequence). V lost 10 bases to trimming and J lost 0 bases, with 12 bases between them.

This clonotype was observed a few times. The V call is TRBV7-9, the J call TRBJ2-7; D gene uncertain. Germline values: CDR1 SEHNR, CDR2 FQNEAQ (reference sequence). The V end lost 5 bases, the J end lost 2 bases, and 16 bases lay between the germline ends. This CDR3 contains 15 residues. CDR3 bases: TGTGCCAGCAGCATCTCGACGGGCTACCCCTACGAGCAGTACTTC. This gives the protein CASSISTGYPYEQYF.

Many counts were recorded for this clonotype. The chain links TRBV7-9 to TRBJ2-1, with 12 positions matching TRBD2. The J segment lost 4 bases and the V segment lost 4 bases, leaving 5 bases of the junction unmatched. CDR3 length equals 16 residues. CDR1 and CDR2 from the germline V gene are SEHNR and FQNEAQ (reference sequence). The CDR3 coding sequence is TGTGCCAGCAGCTCAACTAGCGGGGGGTCGTACAATGAGCAGTTCTTC. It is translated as CASSSTSGGSYNEQFF.

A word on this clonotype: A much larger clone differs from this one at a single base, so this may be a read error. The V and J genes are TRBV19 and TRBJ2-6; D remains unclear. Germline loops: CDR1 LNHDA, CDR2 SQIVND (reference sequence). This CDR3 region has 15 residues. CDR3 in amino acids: CASSIWSSVANVLTF. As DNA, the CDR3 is TGTGCCAGTAGTATTTGGAGCTCTGTGGCCAACGTCCTGACTTTC.

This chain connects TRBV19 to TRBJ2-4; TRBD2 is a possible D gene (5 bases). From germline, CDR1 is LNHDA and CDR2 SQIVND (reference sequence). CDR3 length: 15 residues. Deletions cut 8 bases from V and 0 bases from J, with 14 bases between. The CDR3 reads CASSLAGIAKNIQYF. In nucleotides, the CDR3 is TGTGCCAGTTCATTGGCGGGTATAGCCAAAAACATTCAGTACTTC.

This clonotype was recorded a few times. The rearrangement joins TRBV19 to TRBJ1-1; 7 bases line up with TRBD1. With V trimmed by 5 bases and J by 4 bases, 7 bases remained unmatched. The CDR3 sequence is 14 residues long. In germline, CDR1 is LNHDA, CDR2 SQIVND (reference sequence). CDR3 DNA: TGTGCCAGTAGTGCCAACAGGGGATTCACTGAAGCTTTCTTT. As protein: CASSANRGFTEAFF.

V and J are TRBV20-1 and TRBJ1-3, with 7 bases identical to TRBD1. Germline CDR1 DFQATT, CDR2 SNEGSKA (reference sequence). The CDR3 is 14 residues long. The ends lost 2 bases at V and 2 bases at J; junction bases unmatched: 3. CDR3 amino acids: CSARPTGAGNTIYF. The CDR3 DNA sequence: TGCAGTGCTAGACCCACAGGGGCTGGAAACACCATATATTTT.

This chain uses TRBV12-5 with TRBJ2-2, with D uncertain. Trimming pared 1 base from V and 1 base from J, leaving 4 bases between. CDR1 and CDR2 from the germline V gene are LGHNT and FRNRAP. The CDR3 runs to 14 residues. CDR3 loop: CASGLGQNTGELFF. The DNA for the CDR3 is TGTGCTAGTGGTTTGGGGCAGAACACCGGGGAGCTGTTTTTT.

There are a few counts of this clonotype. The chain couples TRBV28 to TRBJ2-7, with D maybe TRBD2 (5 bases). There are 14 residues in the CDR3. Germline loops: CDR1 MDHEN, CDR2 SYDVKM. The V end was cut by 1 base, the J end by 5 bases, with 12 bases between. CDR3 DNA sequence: TGTGCCAGCAGTTTATTGAACGGGAAAGACGAGCAGTACTTC. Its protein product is CASSLLNGKDEQYF.

The chain's CDR3 is CASSQDPIRLGNTEAFF. The DNA for the CDR3 is TGTGCCAGCAGCCAAGATCCGATCAGGCTCGGAAACACTGAAGCTTTCTTT. The V gene is TRBV14, the J gene TRBJ1-1; no clear D. The CDR3 consists of 17 residues. The ends were cut back, 0 bases at V and 2 bases at J, with 16 bases in the middle. Germline V gives CDR1 SGHDN, CDR2 FVKESK.

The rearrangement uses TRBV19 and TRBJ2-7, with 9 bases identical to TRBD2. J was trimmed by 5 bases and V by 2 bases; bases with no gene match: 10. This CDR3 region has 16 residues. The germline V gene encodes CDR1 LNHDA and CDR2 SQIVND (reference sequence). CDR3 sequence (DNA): TGTGCCAGTAGTATAAGCGGGGGGATCGGAACGGACGAGCAGTACTTC. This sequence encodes CASSISGGIGTDEQYF.

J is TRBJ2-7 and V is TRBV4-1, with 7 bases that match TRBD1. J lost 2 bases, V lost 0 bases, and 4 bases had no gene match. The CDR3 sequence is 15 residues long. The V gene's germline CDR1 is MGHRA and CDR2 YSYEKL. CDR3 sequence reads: CASSQEDRFAYEQYF. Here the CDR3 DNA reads TGCGCCAGCAGCCAAGAGGACAGGTTCGCCTACGAGCAGTACTTC.

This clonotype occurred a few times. The DNA for the CDR3 is TGTGCCAGCAGTTTCGCTACTAGCGGGATTTACGAGCAGTACTTC. The encoded protein is CASSFATSGIYEQYF. This chain connects TRBV28 to TRBJ2-7; 10 positions match TRBD2. The V and J ends lost 3 bases and 4 bases, in that order; junction bases with no gene match: 6. The germline gives CDR1 MDHEN, CDR2 SYDVKM. The CDR3 has 15 amino acids. The full variable domain, its missing parts supplied by reference TRBV28 and TRBJ2-7, is DVKVTQSSRYLVKRTGEKVFLECVQDMDHENMFWYRQDPGLGLRLIYFSYDVKMKEKGDIPEGYSVSREKKERFSLILESASTNQTSMYLCASSFATSGIYEQYFGPGTRLTVT.

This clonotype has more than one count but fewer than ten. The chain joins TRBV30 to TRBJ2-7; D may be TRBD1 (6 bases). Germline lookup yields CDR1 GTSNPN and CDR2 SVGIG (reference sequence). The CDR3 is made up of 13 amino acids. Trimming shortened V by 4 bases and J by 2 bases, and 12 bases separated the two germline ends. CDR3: CAWMGHPTYEQYF. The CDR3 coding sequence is TGTGCCTGGATGGGACACCCGACCTACGAGCAGTACTTC.